Shown below are 18 T cell receptor beta chains from a single sample sequenced in a study of CD8 T cells in Susac syndrome. RNA was extracted with the RNeasy kit, and a quantity of about 0.45 to 1 ug was reverse transcribed using random hexamers. From the immunoSEQ multiplex PCR reads, TCRdb called clonotypes with MiXCR, one entry per CDR3 protein. The sample lists approximately 170,000 distinct CDR3 sequences, around 94% seen once, with about 0.094% in the top ten. The specimen was CD4+ T cells from PBMCs. Source of these receptors: a human donor with multiple sclerosis.

The CDR3 bases are TGTGCCAGCAGTTTCGGGATGGACTACGAGCAGTACTTC. Protein sequence: CASSFGMDYEQYF. The V and J genes are TRBV27 and TRBJ2-7; maybe TRBD2 (5 bases). CDR3 length: 13 residues. Germline CDR1 is MNHEY and CDR2 is SMNVEV (reference sequence). The ends were cut back, 3 bases at V and 3 bases at J, with 9 bases in the middle.

The chain combines TRBV20-1 with TRBJ1-5; D call uncertain. Trimming cost V 6 bases and J 0 bases, with 9 bases left between them. The CDR3 is made up of 13 amino acids. Germline assignment: CDR1 DFQATT and CDR2 SNEGSKA (reference sequence). The CDR3 sequence: CSAAGFSNQPQHF. The CDR3 nucleotides read TGCAGTGCAGCAGGCTTTAGCAATCAGCCCCAGCATTTT.

With respect to this clonotype: One end of the junction is discordant with germline, which a read error may explain. The chain links TRBV3-1 to TRBJ2-7; 10 bases agree with TRBD2. The CDR3 extends over 14 amino acids. Germline V gene data show CDR1 as LGHDT and CDR2 as YNNKEL (reference sequence). DNA for the CDR3: TGTGCCAGCAGCCAATACCTAGCGGGAGCCCCCTTACTGTTC. This encodes CASSQYLAGAPLLF.

This clonotype was counted a single time. The chain couples TRBV4-3 to TRBJ2-7, with a weak D call TRBD2 (5 bases). With 1 base removed from V and 1 base from J, the gap between germline ends came to 17 bases. The germline CDR1 and CDR2 sequences are LGHNA and YSLEER. The CDR3 loop spans 17 amino acids. For the CDR3, the DNA is TGCGCCAGCAGCCAAGTTTATGGGGTCTCGGGGTCCTACGAGCAGTACTTC. Amino acids: CASSQVYGVSGSYEQYF.

The chain joins TRBV5-1 to TRBJ2-5; D remains unclear. Germline-derived CDR1 and CDR2 are SGHRS and YFSETQ. V was clipped by 1 base and J by 3 bases, with 10 bases between them. The CDR3 is 14 amino acids. CDR3 DNA sequence: TGCGCCAGCAGCTTGCTGGGTATGGAAGAGACCCAGTACTTC. Its protein is CASSLLGMEETQYF.

This clonotype was recorded once. The rearrangement joins TRBV7-9 to TRBJ2-5; maybe TRBD2 (6 bases). Trimming took 6 bases from V and 5 from J, leaving 19 bases between them. The length of the CDR3 is 15 residues. Germline V gives CDR1 SEHNR, CDR2 FQNEAQ (reference sequence). CDR3 nucleotide sequence: TGTGCCAGCAGTCAAGGGGCCGGGAGAGGGGAGACCCAGTACTTC. Translating gives CASSQGAGRGETQYF. Variable domain in full (rest from reference TRBV7-9 and TRBJ2-5): DTGVSQNPRHKITKRGQNVTFRCDPISEHNRLYWYRQTLGQGPEFLTYFQNEAQLEKSRLLSDRFSAERPKGSFSTLEIQRTEQGDSAMYLCASSQGAGRGETQYFGPGTRLLVL.

The chain employs TRBV5-4 and TRBJ2-5, with 9 bases that match TRBD2. V lost 2 bases, J lost 5 bases, and 7 bases stayed unmatched. CDR3 length equals 15 residues. The germline CDR1 and CDR2 sequences are SGHNT and YYREEE (reference sequence). The CDR3, as DNA: TGTGCCAGCAGCTTAAGACTAGCGGATGTGGAGACCCAGTACTTC. This encodes CASSLRLADVETQYF.

V is TRBV9 and J is TRBJ2-3; unclear D gene. CDR3 length equals 12 residues. Per the germline V gene, CDR1 is SGDLS and CDR2 is YYNGEE. V lost 4 bases to trimming and J lost 5 bases, with 8 bases between them. The CDR3 nucleotides read TGTGCCAGCAGCCCAGAGATAGATACGCAGTATTTT. Amino acids: CASSPEIDTQYF.

The V call is TRBV2, the J call TRBJ1-5; D ambiguous. Germline loops: CDR1 SNHLY, CDR2 FYNNEI. V lost 6 bases and J lost 0, with 12 bases in between. The CDR3 runs 15 residues. CDR3 in DNA: TGTGCCAGCAGAGAGACGGAGTATAGCAATCAGCCCCAGCATTTT. Its protein product is CASRETEYSNQPQHF.

V gene TRBV9 combines with J gene TRBJ2-1; D not certain. V was shortened by 0 bases and J by 8 bases, with 12 bases between the two germline ends. CDR1 and CDR2 from the germline V gene are SGDLS and YYNGEE. The CDR3 has 14 amino acids. The chain's CDR3 is CASSVATIYDEQFF. CDR3 DNA: TGTGCCAGCAGCGTAGCTACAATTTATGATGAGCAGTTCTTC.

The V call is TRBV5-1, the J call TRBJ2-4; TRBD1 is a possible D gene (6 bases). CDR3 length: 13 residues. The germline gives CDR1 SGHRS, CDR2 YFSETQ. V was pared by 6 bases and J by 12 bases, with 19 bases between. DNA of the CDR3: TGCGCCAGCAAAGACAGGTTAGAAGGCACTCAGTACTTC. Translation gives CASKDRLEGTQYF. The full variable domain, in which reference TRBV5-1 and TRBJ2-4 provide the parts outside the CDR3, is KAGVTQTPRYLIKTRGQQVTLSCSPISGHRSVSWYQQTPGQGLQFLFEYFSETQRNKGNFPGRFSGRQFSNSRSEMNVSTLELGDSALYLCASKDRLEGTQYFGAGTRLSVL.

The genes are TRBV5-1 and TRBJ2-7; 7 nucleotides line up with TRBD1. Germline-derived CDR1 and CDR2 are SGHRS and YFSETQ. CDR3 size: 14 residues. Germline trimming cut 4 bases from V and 3 bases from J; bases unmatched to any gene: 7. In DNA form, the CDR3 reads TGCGCCAGCAGCCACGGACAGGACCTCTACGAGCAGTACTTC. It codes for CASSHGQDLYEQYF.

The rearrangement uses TRBV20-1 and TRBJ2-4, with 7 bases lining up with TRBD1. There are 14 residues in the CDR3. The germline gives CDR1 DFQATT, CDR2 SNEGSKA (reference sequence). V trimming: 6 bases; J trimming: 5 bases; junction bases outside the gene matches: 10. CDR3 sequence: CSAEPWDRQNIQYF. The CDR3 DNA reads TGCAGTGCCGAACCATGGGACAGACAAAACATTCAGTACTTC.

This chain links TRBV12-3 or TRBV12-4 with TRBJ2-2, with 10 bases matching TRBD2. V gave up 7 bases and J gave up 1 base; unmatched junction bases: 3. The CDR3 extends over 15 amino acids. The CDR3 bases are TGTGCCAGCACGAGACTAGCGGGGAACACCGGGGAGCTGTTTTTT. This codes for CASTRLAGNTGELFF.

The rearrangement joins TRBV28 to TRBJ1-4; D may be TRBD1 (6 bases). Trimming removed 6 bases at V and 6 bases at J, with 20 bases between. Germline V lookup: CDR1 MDHEN, CDR2 SYDVKM. There are 16 residues in the CDR3. The DNA for the CDR3 is TGTGCCAGCAGGTCCCCAACAGGGTCCGCAGATGAAAAACTGTTTTTT. Protein product: CASRSPTGSADEKLFF.

The V and J genes are TRBV6-5 and TRBJ1-1; D call uncertain. Trimming removed 8 bases at V and 3 bases at J, with 7 bases between. Germline-derived CDR1 and CDR2 are MNHEY and SVGAGI. The CDR3 length is 11 residues. Here the CDR3 reads CASAAYTEAFF. As DNA, the CDR3 is TGTGCCAGCGCAGCCTACACTGAAGCTTTCTTT.

The CDR3 here is CASSLGSPGLGNTGELFF. CDR3 sequence (DNA): TGTGCCAGCAGCTTAGGATCTCCGGGACTAGGGAACACCGGGGAGCTGTTTTTT. The rearrangement joins TRBV7-2 to TRBJ2-2, with TRBD2 matching 8 bases. V was pared by 1 base and J by 1 base, with 8 bases of the junction left unmatched. From germline, CDR1 is SGHTA and CDR2 FQGNSA. The CDR3 runs 18 residues.

The chain is built from TRBV16 and TRBJ1-2; the D gene is possibly TRBD1 (6 bases). Germline V gene data show CDR1 as KGHSY and CDR2 as FQNENV. The CDR3 consists of 13 residues. The V end was cut by 4 bases, the J end by 6 bases, with 12 bases between. The CDR3 is CASSPTQGHGYTF. The CDR3 DNA reads as TGTGCCAGCAGCCCCACCCAGGGGCATGGCTACACCTTC. Together with reference TRBV16 and TRBJ1-2, the CDR3 gives the full variable domain: GEEVAQTPKHLVRGEGQKAKLYCAPIKGHSYVFWYQQVLKNEFKFLISFQNENVFDETGMPKERFSAKCLPNSPCSLEIQATKLEDSAVYFCASSPTQGHGYTFGSGTRLTVV.